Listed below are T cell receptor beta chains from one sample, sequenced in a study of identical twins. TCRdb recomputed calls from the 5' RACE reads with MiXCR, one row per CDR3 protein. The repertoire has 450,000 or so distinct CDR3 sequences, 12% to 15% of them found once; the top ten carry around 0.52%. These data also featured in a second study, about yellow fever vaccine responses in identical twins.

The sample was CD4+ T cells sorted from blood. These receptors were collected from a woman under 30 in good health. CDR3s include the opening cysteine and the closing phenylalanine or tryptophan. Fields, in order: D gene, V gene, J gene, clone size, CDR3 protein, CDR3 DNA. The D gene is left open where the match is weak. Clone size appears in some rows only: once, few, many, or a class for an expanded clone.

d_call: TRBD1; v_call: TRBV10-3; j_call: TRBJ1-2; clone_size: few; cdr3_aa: CAISESDRTGPNGYTF; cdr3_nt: TGTGCCATCAGTGAGTCTGACCGGACAGGACCCAATGGCTACACCTTC
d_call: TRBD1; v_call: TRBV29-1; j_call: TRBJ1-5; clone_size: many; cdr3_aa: CSVAGTDNQPQHF; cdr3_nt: TGCAGCGTTGCCGGGACAGACAATCAGCCCCAGCATTTT
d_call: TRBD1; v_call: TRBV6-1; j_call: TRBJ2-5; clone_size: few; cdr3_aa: CASRPQGAGETQYF; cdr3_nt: TGTGCCAGCAGACCCCAGGGGGCGGGAGAGACCCAGTACTTC
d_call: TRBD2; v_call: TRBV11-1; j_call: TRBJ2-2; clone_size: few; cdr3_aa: CASSSPIGGTSGGGTGELFF; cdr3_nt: TGTGCCAGCAGCTCCCCCATTGGAGGGACTAGCGGGGGAGGAACCGGGGAGCTGTTTTTT
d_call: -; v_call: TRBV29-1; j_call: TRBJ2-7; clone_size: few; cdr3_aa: CSVGQVPYEQYF; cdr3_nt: TGCAGCGTTGGACAGGTCCCCTACGAGCAGTACTTC
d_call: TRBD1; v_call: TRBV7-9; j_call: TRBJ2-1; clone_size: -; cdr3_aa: CASSADLDRDSYNEQFF; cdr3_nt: TGTGCCAGCAGCGCAGACCTCGACAGGGACTCCTACAATGAGCAGTTCTTC
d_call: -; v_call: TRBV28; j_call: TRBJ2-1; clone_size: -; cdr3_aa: CASSSLGPTYNEQFF; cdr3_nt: TGTGCCAGCAGTTCCCTTGGGCCAACCTACAATGAGCAGTTCTTC
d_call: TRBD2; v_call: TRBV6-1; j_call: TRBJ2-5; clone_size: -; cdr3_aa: CASSERGLVPSRETQYF; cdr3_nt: TGTGCCAGCAGTGAACGGGGACTAGTACCTTCACGAGAGACCCAGTACTTC
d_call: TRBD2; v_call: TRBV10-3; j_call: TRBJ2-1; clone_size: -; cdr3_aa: CAISDKRGGSRNEQFF; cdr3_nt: TGTGCCATCAGTGATAAGCGGGGGGGCAGCCGAAATGAGCAGTTCTTC
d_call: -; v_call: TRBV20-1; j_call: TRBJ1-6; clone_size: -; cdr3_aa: CSARVGALNSPLHF; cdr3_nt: TGCAGTGCTAGAGTAGGCGCGCTTAATTCACCCCTCCACTTT
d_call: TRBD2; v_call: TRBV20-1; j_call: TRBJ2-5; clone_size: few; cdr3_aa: CSAIAISGSAGETQYF; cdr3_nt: TGCAGTGCTATTGCCATTAGCGGGAGCGCCGGGGAGACCCAGTACTTC
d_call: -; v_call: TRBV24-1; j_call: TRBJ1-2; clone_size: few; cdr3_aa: CATTGRGYTF; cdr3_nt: TGTGCCACCACCGGTAGAGGCTACACCTTC
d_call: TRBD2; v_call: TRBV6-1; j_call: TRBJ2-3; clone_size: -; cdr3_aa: CASGGGRSSTDTQYF; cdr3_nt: TGTGCCAGCGGCGGGGGTCGATCTAGCACAGATACGCAGTATTTT
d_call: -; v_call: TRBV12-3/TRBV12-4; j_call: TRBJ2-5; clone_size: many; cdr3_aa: CASSFSGPKRETQYF; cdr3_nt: TGTGCCAGCAGTTTTAGCGGCCCTAAGAGGGAGACCCAGTACTTC
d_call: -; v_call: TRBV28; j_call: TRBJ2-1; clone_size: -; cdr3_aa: CASKSSYNEQFF; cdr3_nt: TGTGCCAGCAAGAGCTCCTACAATGAGCAGTTCTTC
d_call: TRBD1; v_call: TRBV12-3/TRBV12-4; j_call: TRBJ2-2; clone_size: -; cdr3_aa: CATTGETGELFF; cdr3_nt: TGTGCCACCACAGGGGAGACCGGGGAGCTGTTTTTT
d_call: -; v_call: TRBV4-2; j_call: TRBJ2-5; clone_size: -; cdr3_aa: CASSQERAGYEETQYF; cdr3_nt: TGTGCCAGCAGCCAAGAGCGGGCCGGGTATGAAGAGACCCAGTACTTC
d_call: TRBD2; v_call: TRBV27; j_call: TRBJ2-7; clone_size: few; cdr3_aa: CASSLAAGLAGTNYEQYF; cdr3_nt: TGTGCCAGCAGTTTAGCCGCGGGACTAGCGGGGACAAACTACGAGCAGTACTTC
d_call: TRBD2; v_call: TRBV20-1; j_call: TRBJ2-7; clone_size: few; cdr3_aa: CSARATSGRYEQYF; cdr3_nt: TGCAGTGCTAGAGCGACTAGCGGGAGATACGAGCAGTACTTC
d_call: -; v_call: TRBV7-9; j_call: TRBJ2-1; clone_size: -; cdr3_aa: CASSLLGPPYNEQFF; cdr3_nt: TGTGCCAGCAGCTTACTAGGTCCTCCCTACAATGAGCAGTTCTTC
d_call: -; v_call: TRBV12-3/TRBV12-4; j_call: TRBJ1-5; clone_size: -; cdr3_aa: CASSWNRDQPQHF; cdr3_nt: TGTGCCAGCAGTTGGAACAGGGATCAGCCCCAGCATTTT
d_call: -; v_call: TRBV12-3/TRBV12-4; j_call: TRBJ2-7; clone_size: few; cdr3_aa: CASSFFGGSYEQYF; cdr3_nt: TGTGCCAGCAGTTTTTTTGGGGGCTCCTACGAGCAGTACTTC
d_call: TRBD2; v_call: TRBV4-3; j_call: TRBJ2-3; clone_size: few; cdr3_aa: CASSQDTSGLDTQYF; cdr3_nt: TGCGCCAGCAGCCAAGACACTAGCGGGTTGGATACGCAGTATTTT
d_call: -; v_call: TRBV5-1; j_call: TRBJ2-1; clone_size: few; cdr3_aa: CASTTYGAGYNEQFF; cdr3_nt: TGCGCCAGCACTACCTATGGCGCAGGGTACAATGAGCAGTTCTTC
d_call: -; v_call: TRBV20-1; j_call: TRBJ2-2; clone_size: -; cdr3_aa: CSARMGSGNTGELFF; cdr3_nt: TGCAGTGCTAGAATGGGTAGCGGGAACACCGGGGAGCTGTTTTTT
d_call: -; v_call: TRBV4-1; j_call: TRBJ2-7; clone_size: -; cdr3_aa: CASSQDNTVGLREQYF; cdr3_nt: TGCGCCAGCAGCCAAGATAACACGGTGGGACTGAGGGAGCAGTACTTC
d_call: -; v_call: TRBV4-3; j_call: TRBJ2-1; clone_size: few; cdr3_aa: CASSQVYKGTGVYNEQFF; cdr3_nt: TGCGCCAGCAGCCAAGTATATAAGGGGACCGGAGTCTACAATGAGCAGTTCTTC
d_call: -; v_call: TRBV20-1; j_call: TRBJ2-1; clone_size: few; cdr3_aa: CSASSSGDNEQFF; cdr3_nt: TGCAGTGCTAGCTCCAGCGGAGACAATGAGCAGTTCTTC
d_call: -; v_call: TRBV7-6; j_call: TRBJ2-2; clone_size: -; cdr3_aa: CASSTETSGYTGELFF; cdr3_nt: TGTGCCAGCAGCACAGAAACATCAGGGTACACCGGGGAGCTGTTTTTT